Listed below are T cell receptor beta chains from one sample, sequenced in a study of cytomegalovirus exposure and HLA in healthy donors. Sequenced by immunoSEQ multiplex PCR; TCRdb stores in-frame clones only, minus some. The top ten clones hold 7.2% of a sample with some 200,000 clones, about 89% of them seen once. The sequenced material came from PBMCs. Source of these receptors: a man between 25 and 39 years old in good health and CMV-seropositive. CDR3s include the opening cysteine and the closing phenylalanine or tryptophan. A D gene is named only where the DNA matches it firmly. Clone sizes are given selectively: once, few, many, or a class where the clone is expanded.

TRBV6-5	TRBJ2-7	-	-	CATLRYPSYEQYF	TGTGCCACCCTCCGATATCCCTCCTACGAGCAGTACTTC
TRBV30	TRBJ2-3	-	-	CAWSPFGGPSTDTQYF	TGTGCCTGGAGTCCTTTCGGGGGACCGTCTACAGATACGCAGTATTTT
TRBV7-2	TRBJ1-5	TRBD1	-	CASSLDRGLSQPQHF	TGTGCCAGCAGCTTGGACAGGGGACTAAGTCAGCCCCAGCATTTT
TRBV5-1	TRBJ2-7	TRBD2	-	CASSASPGTSVRYEQYF	TGCGCCAGCAGCGCGAGTCCCGGGACTAGCGTAAGGTACGAGCAGTACTTC
TRBV14	TRBJ2-7	-	-	CASSQVGNRILIYEQYF	TGTGCCAGCAGCCAAGTGGGCAACAGGATATTGATCTACGAGCAGTACTTC
TRBV9	TRBJ1-1	-	-	CASSVGAGTEAFF	TGTGCCAGCAGCGTAGGGGCGGGGACTGAAGCTTTCTTT
TRBV11-1	TRBJ2-7	-	once	CASSLGASLYEQYF	TGTGCCAGCAGCTTAGGTGCCAGCCTCTACGAGCAGTACTTC
TRBV9	TRBJ2-2	-	-	CASSVLAEGTGELFF	TGTGCCAGCAGCGTGTTAGCGGAGGGGACCGGGGAGCTGTTTTTT
TRBV14	TRBJ2-2	-	-	CASSQDLPGELFF	TGTGCCAGCAGCCAAGATCTCCCCGGGGAGCTGTTTTTT
TRBV5-1	TRBJ1-1	-	-	CASNPGEELTEAFF	TGCGCCAGCAACCCAGGGGAAGAATTAACTGAAGCTTTCTTT
TRBV6-6	TRBJ2-7	TRBD2	-	CASIGRDVENEQYF	TGTGCCAGCATAGGGAGGGACGTAGAGAACGAGCAGTACTTC
TRBV5-1	TRBJ1-6	-	-	CASSLAGMNSPLHF	TGCGCCAGCAGCTTAGCCGGCATGAATTCACCCCTCCACTTT
TRBV6-6	TRBJ1-2	-	-	CASSTYGYTF	TGTGCCAGCAGTACTTATGGCTACACCTTC
TRBV11-3	TRBJ2-5	-	-	CASSLNMGETQYF	TGTGCCAGCAGCCTGAATATGGGAGAGACCCAGTACTTC
TRBV11-1	TRBJ2-7	-	-	CASSLGGRGPTYEQYF	TGTGCCAGCAGCTTAGGGGGCCGGGGTCCCACCTACGAGCAGTACTTC
TRBV5-5	TRBJ1-5	TRBD1	-	CASSEMGQGDQPQHF	TGTGCCAGCAGCGAGATGGGACAGGGGGATCAGCCCCAGCATTTT
TRBV12-5	TRBJ2-1	-	-	CASGLTSTGRNEQFF	TGTGCTAGTGGTTTGACCTCGACAGGGAGGAATGAGCAGTTCTTC
TRBV6-1	TRBJ2-3	TRBD2	-	CASSEGLAGANTDTQYF	TGTGCCAGCAGTGAAGGACTAGCGGGAGCGAACACAGATACGCAGTATTTT
TRBV5-6	TRBJ2-7	TRBD1	-	CASSSGGTGTYEQYF	TGTGCCAGCAGCTCGGGTGGGACAGGGACTTACGAGCAGTACTTC
TRBV5-1	TRBJ2-1	TRBD2	-	CASSLGLAGGYSYNEQFF	TGCGCCAGCAGCTTGGGACTAGCGGGAGGGTATTCCTACAATGAGCAGTTCTTC
TRBV5-5	TRBJ1-5	-	few	CASSLGQYSNQPQHF	TGTGCCAGCAGCTTGGGACAGTATAGCAATCAGCCCCAGCATTTT
TRBV9	TRBJ1-2	-	-	CASSVGVSGGYTF	TGTGCCAGCAGCGTAGGGGTTTCGGGTGGCTACACCTTC
TRBV9	TRBJ1-3	-	-	CASSPRDTSSGNTIYF	TGTGCCAGCAGCCCCCGGGACACGAGCTCTGGAAACACCATATATTTT
TRBV28	TRBJ2-7	-	once	CASSLGRSGEQYF	TGTGCCAGCAGTTTGGGGCGGTCGGGGGAGCAGTACTTC
TRBV5-1	TRBJ1-3	-	-	CASSLDSGNTIYF	TGCGCCAGCAGCCTGGACAGCGGAAACACCATATATTTT
TRBV10-1	TRBJ2-5	TRBD1	-	CARQGRETQYF	TGCGCCAGACAGGGGCGAGAGACCCAGTACTTC
TRBV19	TRBJ1-5	TRBD1	-	CASSISKTGDQPQHF	TGTGCCAGTAGTATAAGTAAGACAGGGGATCAGCCCCAGCATTTT
TRBV9	TRBJ2-1	TRBD1	-	CASSPYGQGINEQFF	TGTGCCAGCAGCCCTTATGGACAGGGGATCAATGAGCAGTTCTTC
TRBV6-5	TRBJ1-1	-	-	CASTPRLGEAFF	TGTGCCAGCACCCCTAGGCTGGGTGAAGCTTTCTTT
TRBV27	TRBJ2-7	TRBD2	-	CASSSPGLGYEQYF	TGTGCCAGCAGTTCACCGGGACTAGGGTACGAGCAGTACTTC
TRBV4-2	TRBJ2-7	-	-	CASSQDQGGGPPYEQYF	TGTGCCAGCAGCCAAGATCAGGGGGGAGGGCCCCCCTACGAGCAGTACTTC
TRBV28	TRBJ1-1	-	-	CAGGSVQDTEAFF	TGTGCCGGGGGTTCAGTACAAGACACTGAAGCTTTCTTT
TRBV12-5	TRBJ1-1	-	-	CASGPATGNTEAFF	TGTGCTAGTGGCCCGGCGACAGGGAACACTGAAGCTTTCTTT
TRBV6-5	TRBJ2-7	-	-	CASSSRQRNPYEQYF	TGTGCCAGCAGTTCGCGACAGAGGAACCCCTACGAGCAGTACTTC
TRBV5-8	TRBJ1-4	-	-	CASSLAMGAGEKLFF	TGTGCCAGCAGCTTGGCCATGGGTGCCGGGGAAAAACTGTTTTTT
TRBV6-4	TRBJ2-7	TRBD1	-	CASSDRDREAYEQYF	TGTGCCAGCAGTGACCGGGACAGGGAGGCCTACGAGCAGTACTTC
TRBV11-1	TRBJ2-7	TRBD1	once	CASGRGQAYEQYF	TGTGCCAGCGGCAGGGGGCAGGCCTACGAGCAGTACTTC
TRBV9	TRBJ1-1	-	-	CASSVSDRRTEAFF	TGTGCCAGCAGCGTATCGGACCGACGGACTGAAGCTTTCTTT
TRBV5-6	TRBJ1-2	-	once	CASSSRRGNYGYTF	TGTGCCAGCAGCTCCCGCAGGGGAAACTATGGCTACACCTTC
TRBV5-6	TRBJ2-1	-	-	CASSLPPDIVFF	TGTGCCAGCAGCTTGCCCCCGGACATTGTTTTCTTC
TRBV5-6	TRBJ1-2	-	-	CASSLAMILKGYGYTF	TGTGCCAGCAGCTTGGCAATGATACTGAAGGGCTATGGCTACACCTTC
TRBV9	TRBJ1-4	TRBD1	-	CASSGPVQGLEKLFF	TGTGCCAGCAGCGGGCCGGTACAGGGGTTAGAAAAACTGTTTTTT
TRBV30	TRBJ1-6	TRBD1	-	CAWSFWTGRESPLHF	TGTGCCTGGAGTTTCTGGACAGGGCGGGAATCACCCCTCCACTTT
TRBV29-1	TRBJ1-1	TRBD1	-	CSAGQANTEAFF	TGCAGCGCCGGACAGGCGAACACTGAAGCTTTCTTT
TRBV7-3	TRBJ2-1	TRBD2	once	CASSSFGTSGGHNEQFF	TGTGCCAGCAGCTCCTTCGGGACTAGCGGGGGCCACAATGAGCAGTTCTTC